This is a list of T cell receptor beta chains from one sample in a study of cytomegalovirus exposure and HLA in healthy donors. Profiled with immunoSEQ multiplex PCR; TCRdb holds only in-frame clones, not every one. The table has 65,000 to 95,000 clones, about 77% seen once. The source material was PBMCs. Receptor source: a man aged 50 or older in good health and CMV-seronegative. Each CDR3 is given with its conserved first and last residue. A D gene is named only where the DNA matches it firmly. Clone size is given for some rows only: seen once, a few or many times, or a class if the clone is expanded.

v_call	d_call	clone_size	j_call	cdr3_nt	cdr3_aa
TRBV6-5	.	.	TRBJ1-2	TGTGCCAGCAGTTCCATACAATCAGGGATCGGCTACACCTTC	CASSSIQSGIGYTF
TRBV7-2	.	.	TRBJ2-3	TGTGCCAGCAGCACTCCCTTGTATGCGGGGCTAGATACGCAGTATTTT	CASSTPLYAGLDTQYF
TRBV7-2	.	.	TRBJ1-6	TGTGCCAGCAGCATTAGGCAACAGGGAGGGTCCTATAATTCACCCCTCCACTTT	CASSIRQQGGSYNSPLHF
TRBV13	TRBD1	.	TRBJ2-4	TGTGCCAGCAGCTCCCGCCAGACAGGGGACCCAAACATTCAGTACTTC	CASSSRQTGDPNIQYF
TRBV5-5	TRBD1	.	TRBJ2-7	TGTGCCAGCAGCTTCACAGGGGCATCCTACGAGCAGTACTTC	CASSFTGASYEQYF
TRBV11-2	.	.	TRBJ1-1	TGTGCCAGCAGCTTCCGACAGCTTATTGAAGCTTTCTTT	CASSFRQLIEAFF
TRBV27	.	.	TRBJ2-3	TGTGCCAGCAGTTTGAAAGGAGGGGGGGACACAGATACGCAGTATTTT	CASSLKGGGDTDTQYF
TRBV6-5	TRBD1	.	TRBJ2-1	TGTGCCAGCAGGATCCTGACAGGGCTAGGGGCTGAGCAGTTCTTC	CASRILTGLGAEQFF
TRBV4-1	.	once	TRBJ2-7	TGCGCCAGCAGCTCCTCGGGGGGCTGGAACGAGCAGTACTTC	CASSSSGGWNEQYF
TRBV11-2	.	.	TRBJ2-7	TGTGCCAGCAGCTTAGATCAGAGAATTCGCACAGGGTACGGCGAGCAGTACTTC	CASSLDQRIRTGYGEQYF
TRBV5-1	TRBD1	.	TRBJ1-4	TGCGCCAGCAGCTTGGACAGGGGGCGAGAAAAACTGTTTTTT	CASSLDRGREKLFF
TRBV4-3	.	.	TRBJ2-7	TGCGCCAGCAGCCAAGATGTACTGGACGAGCAGTACTTC	CASSQDVLDEQYF
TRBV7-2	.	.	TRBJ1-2	TGTGCCAGCAGCTTAGCGTTCAGGGACTATGGCTACACCTTC	CASSLAFRDYGYTF
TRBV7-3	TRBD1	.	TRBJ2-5	TGTGCCAGCAGCCTGGGACAGAGGGAGACCCAGTACTTC	CASSLGQRETQYF
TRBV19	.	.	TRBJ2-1	TGTGCCAGTAGTATGAGCCGGGCCCAGCGGTCCAATGAGCAGTTCTTC	CASSMSRAQRSNEQFF
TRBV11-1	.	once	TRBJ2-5	TGTGCCAGCAGCTCCGGGGTACAAGAGACCCAGTACTTC	CASSSGVQETQYF
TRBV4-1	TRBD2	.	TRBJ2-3	TGCGCCAGCAGCCGAGGGACTAGCGGGGGCCTCGACACAGATACGCAGTATTTT	CASSRGTSGGLDTDTQYF
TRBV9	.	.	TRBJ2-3	TGTGCCAGCAGCGCCAGCGGGGCGGGGGCGAAAGATACGCAGTATTTT	CASSASGAGAKDTQYF
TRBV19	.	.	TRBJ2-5	TGTGCCAGTAGCCTTACAGGGATGGCCGAGACCCAGTACTTC	CASSLTGMAETQYF
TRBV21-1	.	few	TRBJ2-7	TGTGCCAGCAGCGTTATCCTCCCCGGGACAGGCTCCTACGAGCAGTACTTC	CASSVILPGTGSYEQYF
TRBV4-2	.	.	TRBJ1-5	TGTGCCAGCAGCCAAGAGAGTGATCAGCCCCAGCATTTT	CASSQESDQPQHF
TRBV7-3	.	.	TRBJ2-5	TGTGCCAGCAGCTTAATCGGTGGCACAGGAGGGGAGACCCAGTACTTC	CASSLIGGTGGETQYF
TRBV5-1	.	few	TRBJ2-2	TGTGCCAGCAGCTTGGCCGGTACGAACACCGGGGAGCTGTTTTTT	CASSLAGTNTGELFF
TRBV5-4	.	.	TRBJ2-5	TGTGCCAGCAGCCCGAGAGCGGCGGCTAGTAGTGGGGAGACCCAGTACTTC	CASSPRAAASSGETQYF
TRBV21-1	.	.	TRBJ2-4	TGTGCCAGCAGCAAAGTCGTACTAGCCAAAAACATTCAGTACTTC	CASSKVVLAKNIQYF
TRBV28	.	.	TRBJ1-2	TGTGCCAGCAGTCCTCCCCCCCCGGGGGAAGGCTACACCTTC	CASSPPPPGEGYTF
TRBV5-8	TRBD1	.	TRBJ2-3	TGTGCCAGCAGCCCCGGACAGGTTAGCACAGATACGCAGTATTTT	CASSPGQVSTDTQYF
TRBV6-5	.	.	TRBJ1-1	TGTGCCAGCAGCTCGGACACTGAAGCTTTCTTT	CASSSDTEAFF
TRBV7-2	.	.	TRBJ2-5	TGTGCCAGCAGCCGTCTGGCGGCTGATCAAGAGACCCAGTACTTC	CASSRLAADQETQYF
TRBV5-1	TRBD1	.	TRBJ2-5	TGCGCCAGCAGCCAGACAGGGACAGTCGTTTATGAGCAGTACTTC	CASSQTGTVVYEQYF
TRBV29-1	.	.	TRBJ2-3	TGCAGCGTCACAGGGGGGGCAGATACGCAGTATTTT	CSVTGGADTQYF
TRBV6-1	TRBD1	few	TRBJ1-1	TGTGCCAGCAGTGTTACAGGGGGCGAGACTGAAGCTTTCTTT	CASSVTGGETEAFF
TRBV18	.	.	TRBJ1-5	TGTGCCAGCTCACCGGATATGGGTATGCGGGGTCAGCCCCAGCATTTT	CASSPDMGMRGQPQHF
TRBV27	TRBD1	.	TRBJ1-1	TGTGCCAGCAGCCAGGACAGGGTACGAGGCACTGAAGCTTTCTTT	CASSQDRVRGTEAFF